The source of this TCR beta chain is a study of post-analysis software for immune sequencing data. For the study at large: Relapsing-remitting, secondary progressive and progressive-relapsing forms made up the multiple sclerosis disease courses. Findings of the study overall: Pronounced co-clustering by F measure was evident among identically batched samples. When patients were compared with controls, about five TRBV segments were more frequent, TRBV5-6, TRBV5-1 and TRBV20-1 among them.

The CDR3 sequence is 14 residues long. Deletions cut 6 bases from V and 4 bases from J, with 16 bases between. Germline CDR1 is MNHEY and CDR2 is SVGEGT. This clonotype was recorded a few times. Its antigen remains unidentified. Presence of unique molecular identifiers characterized the TCR beta cDNA libraries. A few hundred thousand cDNA molecules came from approximately 1 to 10 million T cells. TCRdb called the PCR reads again in MiXCR, with one record for every CDR3 protein. The table lists approximately 730,000 distinct CDR3 sequences, 46% of them singletons. V and J are TRBV6-2 or TRBV6-3 and TRBJ2-7; D uncertain. Sequencing was performed on blood. The receptor comes from a girl under 18 with multiple sclerosis. CDR3 DNA sequence: TGTGCCAGCAGGAGGATTGACACCCGGTACGAGCAGTACTTC. Its protein is CASRRIDTRYEQYF.